The 10 T cell receptor beta chains below were found in one sample sequenced in a study of T cells in Graves' hyperthyroidism and ophthalmopathy. RNA transcripts were the template for amplifying TCR beta CDR3 regions. RT-PCR in the first round (using the HTBI primer set) targeted the TCR CDR3. Each CDR3 protein gets one entry after TCRdb re-called the multiplex PCR reads with MiXCR. This table holds hundreds of thousands of distinct CDR3 sequences, approximately 14% found once. Sequenced material: blood. Receptors originate from a woman aged 18-30 years with Graves' hyperthyroidism.

This sequence joins TRBV28 and TRBJ2-7; 11 nucleotides agree with TRBD2. The J segment lost 7 bases and the V segment lost 1 base, leaving 12 bases of the junction unmatched. The CDR3 has 17 residues. Germline CDR1 MDHEN, CDR2 SYDVKM. Here the CDR3 reads CASSLSPVAGGPGEQYF. In nucleotides, the CDR3 is TGTGCCAGCAGTTTATCCCCTGTAGCGGGAGGGCCAGGAGAGCAGTACTTC.

This clonotype was found a few times. The chain uses TRBV12-3 or TRBV12-4 and TRBJ2-1; 9 bases map to TRBD2. V trimming: 3 bases; J trimming: 2 bases; junction bases outside the gene matches: 5. This CDR3 has 16 amino acids. The CDR3, as DNA: TGTGCCAGCAGTTTTTCGGGCGGGAGGGCCTACAATGAGCAGTTCTTC. Its protein is CASSFSGGRAYNEQFF.

The chain couples TRBV24-1 to TRBJ2-7, with 9 bases lining up with TRBD1. V lost 3 bases and J lost 3; bases outside the gene matches: 8. The CDR3 covers 16 residues. CDR1 is KGHDR and CDR2 is SFDVKD in the germline V gene. The CDR3: CATSDVRGQGDYEQYF. The CDR3, as DNA: TGTGCCACCAGTGATGTACGGGGACAGGGAGACTACGAGCAGTACTTC.

This clonotype was found many times. J is TRBJ2-7 and V is TRBV20-1; D is perhaps TRBD2 (5 bases). Trimming took 0 bases from V and 0 from J, leaving 12 bases between them. CDR3 length: 15 amino acids. In germline, CDR1 is DFQATT, CDR2 SNEGSKA (reference sequence). CDR3 nucleotide sequence: TGCAGTGCTAGAGACGGAGCGGATAGCTCCTACGAGCAGTACTTC. It translates to CSARDGADSSYEQYF.

This clonotype was recorded many times. The chain recombines TRBV20-1 with TRBJ2-3; maybe TRBD2 (6 bases). The germline V gene encodes CDR1 DFQATT and CDR2 SNEGSKA (reference sequence). The CDR3 has 14 amino acids. V lost 3 bases and J lost 1, with 11 bases in between. The CDR3 spells CSASKAGGTDTQYF. Here the CDR3 DNA reads TGCAGTGCTAGTAAAGCGGGTGGCACAGATACGCAGTATTTT.

V usage is TRBV19 and J usage is TRBJ1-5; D might be TRBD1 (5 bases). V was trimmed by 5 bases and J by 2 bases, leaving 13 bases between them. This CDR3 comprises 15 residues. Germline lookup yields CDR1 LNHDA and CDR2 SQIVND (reference sequence). The CDR3 reads CASSVLQGGNQPQHF. CDR3 DNA sequence: TGTGCCAGTAGTGTACTCCAGGGAGGCAATCAGCCCCAGCATTTT.

The table lists this clonotype with a few counts. The CDR3 loop reads CASSAGLASSTDTQYF. CDR3 sequence (DNA): TGTGCCAGCAGTGCCGGATTGGCTTCTAGCACAGATACGCAGTATTTT. The chain couples TRBV9 to TRBJ2-3; D ambiguous. V lost 5 bases, J lost 0 bases, and 16 bases lay in between. The CDR3 has 16 residues. CDR1 is SGDLS and CDR2 is YYNGEE in the germline V gene.

This clonotype was observed at least ten times. This chain links TRBV6-1 with TRBJ1-1, with 8 nucleotides matching TRBD1. V gave up 6 bases and J gave up 3 bases; unmatched junction bases: 6. Germline V gives CDR1 MNHNS, CDR2 SASEGT. This CDR3 spans 14 amino acids. CDR3 nucleotide sequence: TGTGCCAGCAGGGCAGGGGGCGGCCACACTGAAGCTTTCTTT. Its protein is CASRAGGGHTEAFF.

The chain employs TRBV6-2 or TRBV6-3 and TRBJ1-2; 8 bases align to TRBD1. The CDR3 runs 15 residues. Per germline, CDR1 MNHEY and CDR2 SVGEGT. J was trimmed by 7 bases and V by 0 bases; bases with no gene match: 7. The CDR3 bases are TGTGCCAGCAGTTACTCGGACAGGGCCGTGCGTGGCTACACCTTC. Protein sequence: CASSYSDRAVRGYTF.

The chain carries TRBV5-6 and TRBJ2-2; 8 nucleotides align to TRBD2. The CDR3 is made up of 16 amino acids. J was trimmed by 3 bases and V by 1 base; bases with no gene match: 5. Germline loops: CDR1 SGHDT, CDR2 YYEEEE. The CDR3: CASSLLREGDTGELFF. CDR3 coding DNA: TGTGCCAGCAGCTTGCTTCGGGAGGGGGACACCGGGGAGCTGTTTTTT. The whole variable domain, remainder taken from reference TRBV5-6 and TRBJ2-2, is DAGVTQSPTHLIKTRGQQVTLRCSPKSGHDTVSWYQQALGQGPQFIFQYYEEEERQRGNFPDRFSGHQFPNYSSELNVNALLLGDSALYLCASSLLREGDTGELFFGEGSRLTVL.